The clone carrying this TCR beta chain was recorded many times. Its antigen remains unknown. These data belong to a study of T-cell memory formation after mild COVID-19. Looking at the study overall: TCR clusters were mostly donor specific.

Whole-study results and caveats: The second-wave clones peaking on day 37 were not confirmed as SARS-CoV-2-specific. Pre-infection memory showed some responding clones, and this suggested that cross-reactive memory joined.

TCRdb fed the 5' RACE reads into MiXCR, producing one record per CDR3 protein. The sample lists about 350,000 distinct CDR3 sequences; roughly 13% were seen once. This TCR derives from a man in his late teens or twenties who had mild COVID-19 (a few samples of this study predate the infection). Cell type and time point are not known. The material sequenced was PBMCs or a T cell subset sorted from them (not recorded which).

In DNA form, the CDR3 reads TGTGCCAGCAGCTTAGAGGGCTATGGCTACACCTTC. Amino acids: CASSLEGYGYTF. The V call is TRBV7-9, the J call TRBJ1-2, with no clear D. Germline lookup yields CDR1 SEHNR and CDR2 FQNEAQ (reference sequence). The CDR3 totals 12 residues. Trimming stripped 1 base from V and 4 bases from J, with 4 bases between.